This record concerns one T cell receptor beta chain sequence. Its antigen is as yet unknown. Researchers reported that TCR beta cDNA libraries carried unique molecular identifiers. MiXCR, applied by TCRdb to the PCR reads, yields one record per CDR3 protein. Altogether hundreds of thousands of distinct CDR3 sequences are present, approximately 60% being singletons, with the ten largest covering 10% to 12%. Trimming took 12 bases from V and 4 from J, leaving 15 bases between them. The CDR3 runs to 12 residues. The germline CDR1 and CDR2 sequences are KGHDR and SFDVKD. These data originate in a study of post-analysis software for immune sequencing data. Study results and limitations: With F measure, samples from one preparation batch clustered together strongly. About five TRBV segments, including TRBV5-6, TRBV5-1 and TRBV20-1, were more frequent in patients than controls.

The sequence came from a girl aged 2-15 years with multiple sclerosis. The sequenced sample consisted of blood. The chain combines TRBV24-1 with TRBJ2-7, with D perhaps matching TRBD1 (5 bases). CDR3 nucleotides: TGTGCCTCTTTTGACCAGGGTTACGAGCAGTACTTC. This encodes CASFDQGYEQYF.